A selection of T cell receptor beta chains follows, all from one sample in a study of regulatory T cells in long-lasting Graves disease. TCRdb re-derived calls from the multiplex PCR reads in MiXCR, one entry per CDR3 protein. Of some 460,000 distinct CDR3 sequences in the sample, roughly 15% are singletons; the top ten hold more than 9%. The sample was also reused in another study, on T cells in Graves' hyperthyroidism and ophthalmopathy.

The sample in question was peripheral blood mononuclear cells (PBMCs), obtained at new diagnosis, from a patient treated with antithyroid drugs. The receptors shown here come from a man between 35 and 55 years old with Graves disease. Each CDR3 is given with its conserved first and last residue. Fields, in order: D gene, clone size, J gene, V gene, CDR3 protein, CDR3 DNA. A D gene is named only where the DNA matches it firmly. Size values are once, few and many counts, or a class for expanded clones, and some rows have none.

D: TRBD1; size: many; J: TRBJ1-5; V: TRBV6-1; CDR3: CASSAHRGPQPQHF; DNA: TGTGCCAGCAGTGCTCACAGGGGGCCTCAGCCCCAGCATTTT
D: -; size: few; J: TRBJ2-5; V: TRBV30; CDR3: CAWSVPREVSLRQETQYF; DNA: TGTGCCTGGAGTGTACCCAGGGAGGTTAGTTTGAGGCAAGAGACCCAGTACTTC
D: TRBD1; size: many; J: TRBJ1-1; V: TRBV4-1; CDR3: CASSQRRGQGKAEAFF; DNA: TGCGCCAGCAGCCAACGCCGCGGACAGGGTAAGGCTGAAGCTTTCTTT
D: -; size: -; J: TRBJ2-7; V: TRBV2; CDR3: CAGQRIDPGPLGEQYF; DNA: TGTGCCGGACAAAGAATCGATCCGGGGCCTCTGGGGGAGCAGTACTTC
D: TRBD2; size: many; J: TRBJ2-7; V: TRBV12-3/TRBV12-4; CDR3: CASSSWTSGSSYEQYF; DNA: TGTGCCAGCAGTTCCTGGACTAGCGGGAGCTCCTACGAGCAGTACTTC
D: -; size: many; J: TRBJ1-5; V: TRBV2; CDR3: CASSVWDSNQPQHF; DNA: TGTGCCAGCAGTGTTTGGGATAGCAATCAGCCCCAGCATTTT
D: -; size: few; J: TRBJ2-2; V: TRBV30; CDR3: CAWMGVPLNTGELFF; DNA: TGTGCCTGGATGGGGGTCCCGCTGAACACCGGGGAGCTGTTTTTT
D: TRBD1; size: many; J: TRBJ1-2; V: TRBV11-3; CDR3: CASSLDGQGWRGYTF; DNA: TGTGCCAGCAGCTTAGACGGACAGGGATGGCGTGGCTACACCTTC
D: TRBD1; size: -; J: TRBJ1-3; V: TRBV30; CDR3: CAWIGGSGDTIYF; DNA: TGTGCCTGGATAGGGGGCTCTGGAGACACCATATATTTT
D: TRBD2; size: many; J: TRBJ2-1; V: TRBV29-1; CDR3: CSVGTSGRAVYNEQFF; DNA: TGCAGCGTGGGGACTAGCGGGAGGGCCGTCTACAATGAGCAGTTCTTC
D: -; size: -; J: TRBJ1-1; V: TRBV4-1; CDR3: CASSQGGQRGNTEAFF; DNA: TGCGCCAGCAGCCAAGGCGGACAGCGGGGAAACACTGAAGCTTTCTTT
D: TRBD2; size: many; J: TRBJ2-1; V: TRBV2; CDR3: CASSERLAGGEQFF; DNA: TGTGCCAGCAGTGAACGACTAGCGGGAGGTGAGCAGTTCTTC
D: -; size: -; J: TRBJ2-4; V: TRBV28; CDR3: CASSYPTGGRAKNIQYF; DNA: TGTGCCAGCAGTTACCCAACCGGGGGCAGGGCCAAAAACATTCAGTACTTC
D: -; size: many; J: TRBJ1-2; V: TRBV2; CDR3: CASSEQGYGYTF; DNA: TGTGCCAGCAGTGAGCAGGGCTATGGCTACACCTTC
D: -; size: many; J: TRBJ2-1; V: TRBV7-3; CDR3: CASSLEPPLAFGEQFF; DNA: TGTGCCAGCAGCTTAGAACCACCCCTAGCCTTTGGTGAGCAGTTCTTC
D: -; size: few; J: TRBJ1-5; V: TRBV20-1; CDR3: CSARRALIGQPQHF; DNA: TGCAGTGCTAGACGCGCCTTAATTGGTCAGCCCCAGCATTTT
D: -; size: -; J: TRBJ1-5; V: TRBV5-5; CDR3: CASSFGRLSNQPQHF; DNA: TGTGCCAGCAGCTTCGGGCGCTTAAGCAATCAGCCCCAGCATTTT
D: -; size: -; J: TRBJ2-1; V: TRBV4-2; CDR3: CASSQDRMSHPIGEQFF; DNA: TGTGCCAGCAGCCAAGATCGTATGTCTCACCCGATCGGTGAGCAGTTCTTC
D: TRBD2; size: -; J: TRBJ2-3; V: TRBV29-1; CDR3: CSVVGTSGSTDTQYF; DNA: TGCAGCGTTGTTGGGACTAGCGGGAGTACAGATACGCAGTATTTT
D: -; size: many; J: TRBJ1-2; V: TRBV11-2; CDR3: CASSFSANYGYTF; DNA: TGTGCCAGCAGCTTTAGTGCCAACTATGGCTACACCTTC
D: -; size: -; J: TRBJ2-1; V: TRBV20-1; CDR3: CSATPVERLGSNEQFF; DNA: TGCAGTGCTACCCCAGTGGAGCGGCTTGGGTCGAATGAGCAGTTCTTC
D: -; size: few; J: TRBJ2-5; V: TRBV29-1; CDR3: CSVEAVGETQYF; DNA: TGCAGCGTTGAAGCCGTGGGGGAGACCCAGTACTTC
D: -; size: -; J: TRBJ1-2; V: TRBV12-3/TRBV12-4; CDR3: CASSRTSYGYTF; DNA: TGTGCCAGCAGTCGGACTAGCTATGGCTACACCTTC
D: TRBD1; size: many; J: TRBJ2-4; V: TRBV6-2/TRBV6-3; CDR3: CASSLSPRDRGNIQYF; DNA: TGTGCCAGCAGTCTCTCCCCCCGCGACAGGGGAAACATTCAGTACTTC
D: -; size: many; J: TRBJ2-2; V: TRBV18; CDR3: CASSSGRVTGELFF; DNA: TGTGCCAGCTCATCCGGACGGGTCACCGGGGAGCTGTTTTTT
D: -; size: many; J: TRBJ2-3; V: TRBV29-1; CDR3: CSVEGGIDSTDTQYF; DNA: TGCAGCGTTGAAGGTGGGATCGATTCCACAGATACGCAGTATTTT
D: -; size: many; J: TRBJ2-7; V: TRBV7-9; CDR3: CASSPRGGEQYF; DNA: TGTGCCAGCAGCCCTAGGGGGGGCGAGCAGTACTTC
D: -; size: many; J: TRBJ1-1; V: TRBV25-1; CDR3: CASSETGANTEAFF; DNA: TGTGCCAGCAGTGAAACCGGGGCGAACACTGAAGCTTTCTTT
D: TRBD2; size: many; J: TRBJ2-5; V: TRBV7-3; CDR3: CASSQGLAGEETQYF; DNA: TGTGCCAGCAGCCAGGGACTAGCGGGAGAAGAGACCCAGTACTTC
D: -; size: -; J: TRBJ2-5; V: TRBV29-1; CDR3: CSVSALGGETQYF; DNA: TGCAGCGTTTCGGCCCTAGGGGGAGAGACCCAGTACTTC
D: TRBD2; size: few; J: TRBJ2-5; V: TRBV4-1; CDR3: CASSREAGERQETQYF; DNA: TGCGCCAGCAGCAGAGAAGCGGGAGAGAGGCAAGAGACCCAGTACTTC
D: -; size: many; J: TRBJ2-7; V: TRBV12-3/TRBV12-4; CDR3: CASTFSRSSYEQYF; DNA: TGTGCCAGCACTTTCTCACGGAGCTCCTACGAGCAGTACTTC
D: TRBD2; size: many; J: TRBJ2-3; V: TRBV29-1; CDR3: CSVETANGGTQYF; DNA: TGCAGCGTTGAAACCGCTAACGGGGGGACGCAGTATTTT
D: TRBD1; size: many; J: TRBJ2-1; V: TRBV6-2/TRBV6-3; CDR3: CASGDRGPQGNEQFF; DNA: TGTGCCAGCGGTGACAGGGGCCCTCAAGGGAATGAGCAGTTCTTC
D: -; size: few; J: TRBJ2-2; V: TRBV24-1; CDR3: CATSSRRYTGELFF; DNA: TGTGCCACCAGTTCCAGGCGATACACCGGGGAGCTGTTTTTT
D: -; size: -; J: TRBJ2-7; V: TRBV14; CDR3: CASSQDWESYEQYF; DNA: TGTGCCAGCAGCCAAGATTGGGAATCTTACGAGCAGTACTTC
D: TRBD2; size: many; J: TRBJ2-7; V: TRBV7-2; CDR3: CASSLFGTSGYEQYF; DNA: TGTGCCAGCAGCTTATTCGGGACTAGCGGTTACGAGCAGTACTTC